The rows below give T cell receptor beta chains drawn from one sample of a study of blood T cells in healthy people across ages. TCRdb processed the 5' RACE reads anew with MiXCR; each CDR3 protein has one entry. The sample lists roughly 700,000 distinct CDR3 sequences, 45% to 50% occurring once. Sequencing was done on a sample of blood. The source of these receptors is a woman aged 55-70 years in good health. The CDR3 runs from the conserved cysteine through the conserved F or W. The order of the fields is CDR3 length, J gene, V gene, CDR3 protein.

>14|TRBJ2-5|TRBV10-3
CAISATSVEDEQYF
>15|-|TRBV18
CASSPPRTNSYEQYF
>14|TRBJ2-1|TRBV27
CASSLPSEYNEQFF
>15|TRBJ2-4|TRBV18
CASSLPGTAKNIQYF
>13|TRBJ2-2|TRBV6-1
CARKDGNTGELFF
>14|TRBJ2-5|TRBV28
CASSLFGGAWEQYF
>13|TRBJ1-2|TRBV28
CASSLGQILGYTF
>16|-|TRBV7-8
CASSLAAGSAVYEQYF
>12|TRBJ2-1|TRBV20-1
CSAAGRVGEQFF
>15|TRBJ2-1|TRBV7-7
CASSPVAGSYNEQFF
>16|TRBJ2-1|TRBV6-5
CASSPQREGAYNEQFF
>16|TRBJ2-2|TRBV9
CASSPHRLASTGELFF
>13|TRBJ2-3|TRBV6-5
CASSKQGEDTQYF
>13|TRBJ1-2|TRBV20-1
CSARSAGWHGHTF
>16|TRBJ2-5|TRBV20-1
CSARDRLAGGTGTQYF
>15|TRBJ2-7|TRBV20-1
CSARARGAWTYEQYF
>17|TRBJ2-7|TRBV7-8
CASSLAGSGRWVYEQYF
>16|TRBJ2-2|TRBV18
CASSPRQGSNTGELFF
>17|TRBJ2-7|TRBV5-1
CASSCPRQGLWTYEQYF
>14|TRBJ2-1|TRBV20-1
CSPLAGVLSNEQFF
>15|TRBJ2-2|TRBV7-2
CASSLEPENTGELFF
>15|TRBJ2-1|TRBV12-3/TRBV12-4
CASSSRSFKHNEQFF
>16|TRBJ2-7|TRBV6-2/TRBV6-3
CASSYSRQIWTYEQYF
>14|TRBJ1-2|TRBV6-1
CASREVWQGYGYTF
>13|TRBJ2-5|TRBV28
CASSRTWQETQYF
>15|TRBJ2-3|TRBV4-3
CASSQDARGTDTQYF
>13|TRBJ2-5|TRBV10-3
CAISSGTRDEQYF
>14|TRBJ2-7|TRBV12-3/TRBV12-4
CASSPQAFTYEQYF
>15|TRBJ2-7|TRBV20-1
CSARDPLGGEYEQYF